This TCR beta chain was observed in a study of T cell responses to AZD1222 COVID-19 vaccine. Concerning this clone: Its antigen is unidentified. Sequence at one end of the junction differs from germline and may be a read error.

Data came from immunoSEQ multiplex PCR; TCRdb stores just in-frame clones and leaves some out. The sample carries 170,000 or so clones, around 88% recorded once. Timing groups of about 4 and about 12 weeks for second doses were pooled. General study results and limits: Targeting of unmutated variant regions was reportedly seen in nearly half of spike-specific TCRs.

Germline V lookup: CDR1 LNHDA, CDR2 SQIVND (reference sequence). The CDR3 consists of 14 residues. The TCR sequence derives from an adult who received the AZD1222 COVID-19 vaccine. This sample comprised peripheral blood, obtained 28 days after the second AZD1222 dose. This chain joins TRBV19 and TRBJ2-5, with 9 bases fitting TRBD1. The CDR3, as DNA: TGTGCCAGTAGAATAGACAGGGGGGCAGAGACCCAGTACTTC. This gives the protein CASRIDRGAETQYF.